This TCR beta chain was sequenced for a study of CD8+CD57+ T cells in acquired aplastic anemia. On the study more broadly: Sorted CD4+ and CD8+ cells gave a mean 3.2 ug DNA, range roughly 0.2 to 27.4 ug. General observations from the study: Twenty-nine shared CD8+ CDR3s appeared highly expressed within patients' immunodominant clones.

This clonotype came up many times. Its antigen is undetermined. Its ends do not fully match the called genes, so a read error is possible. It was patients with CD8+CD57+ cell expansion by flow cytometry who were chosen for sequencing. Every one of the patients had aplastic anemia (severe, acquired). Using genomic DNA as the template, TCR beta VDJ and CDR3 profiling was carried out. TCRdb processed the reads anew with MiXCR; each CDR3 protein has one entry. This table has 150,000 to 180,000 distinct CDR3 sequences, about 54% appearing once. The CDR3 totals 11 residues. Germline V gene data show CDR1 as MNHNS and CDR2 as SASEGT.

The sequencing input was sorted CD4+, CD8+, or CD8+CD57+ T cells (not recorded which) from PBMCs. The clonotype originates from a human donor with aplastic anemia. The chain couples TRBV6-1 to TRBJ1-2; D remains unclear. CDR3: CASHEAGGYAF. The CDR3 nucleotides are TGTGCCAGTCACGAGGCGGGTGGCTACGCCTTC.